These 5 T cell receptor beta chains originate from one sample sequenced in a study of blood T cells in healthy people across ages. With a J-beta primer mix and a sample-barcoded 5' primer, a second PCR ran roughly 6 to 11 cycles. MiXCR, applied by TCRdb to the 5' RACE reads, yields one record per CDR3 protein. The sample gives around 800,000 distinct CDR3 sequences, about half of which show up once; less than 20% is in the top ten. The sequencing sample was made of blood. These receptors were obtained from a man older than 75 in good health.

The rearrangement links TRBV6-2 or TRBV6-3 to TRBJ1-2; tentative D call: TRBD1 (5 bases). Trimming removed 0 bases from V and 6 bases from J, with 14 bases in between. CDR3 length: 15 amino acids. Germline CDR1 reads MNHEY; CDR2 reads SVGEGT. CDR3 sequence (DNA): TGTGCCAGCAGTTACTCCCCTCAGGGAGTTCATGGCTACACCTTC. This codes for CASSYSPQGVHGYTF.

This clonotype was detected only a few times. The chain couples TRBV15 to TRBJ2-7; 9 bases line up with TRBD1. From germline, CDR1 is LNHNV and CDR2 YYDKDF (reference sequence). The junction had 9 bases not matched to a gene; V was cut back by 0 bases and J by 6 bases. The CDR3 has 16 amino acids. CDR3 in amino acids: CATSRDFGTGLTEQYF. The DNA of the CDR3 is TGTGCCACCAGCAGAGATTTCGGGACAGGGTTGACCGAGCAGTACTTC. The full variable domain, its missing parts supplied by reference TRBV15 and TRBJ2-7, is DAMVIQNPRYQVTQFGKPVTLSCSQTLNHNVMYWYQQKSSQAPKLLFHYYDKDFNNEADTPDNFQSRRPNTSFCFLDIRSPGLGDTAMYLCATSRDFGTGLTEQYFGPGTRLTVT.

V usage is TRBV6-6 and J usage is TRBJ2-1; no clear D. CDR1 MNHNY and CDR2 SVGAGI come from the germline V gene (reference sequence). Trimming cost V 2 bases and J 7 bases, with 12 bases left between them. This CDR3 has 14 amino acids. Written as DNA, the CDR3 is TGTGCCAGCAGTTACCGACGAGAAGGAAATGAGCAGTTCTTC. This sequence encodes CASSYRREGNEQFF.

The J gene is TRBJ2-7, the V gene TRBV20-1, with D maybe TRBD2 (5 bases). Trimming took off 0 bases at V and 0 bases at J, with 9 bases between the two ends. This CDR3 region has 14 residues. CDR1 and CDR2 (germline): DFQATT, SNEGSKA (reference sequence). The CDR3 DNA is TGCAGTGCTAGAGATCAGCGGTTCTCCTACGAGCAGTACTTC. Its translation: CSARDQRFSYEQYF.

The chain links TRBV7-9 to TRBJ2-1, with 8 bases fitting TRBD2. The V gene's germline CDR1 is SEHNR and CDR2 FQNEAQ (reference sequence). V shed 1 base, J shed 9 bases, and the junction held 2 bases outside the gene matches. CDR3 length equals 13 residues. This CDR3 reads CASSLGTSFEQFF. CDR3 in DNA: TGTGCCAGCAGCTTAGGGACTAGCTTTGAGCAGTTCTTC.